This T cell receptor beta chain came from a study of cytomegalovirus exposure and HLA in healthy donors. The primer mix had 60 Vbeta and 13 Jbeta primers. Sequenced by immunoSEQ multiplex PCR; TCRdb stores in-frame clones only, minus some. The sample contains roughly 120,000 clones, 65% to 80% of which appear only once. CDR1 SGHRS and CDR2 YFSETQ come from the germline V gene. The CDR3 sequence is 16 residues long. V was shortened by 0 bases and J by 10 bases, with 17 bases between the two germline ends. This chain links TRBV5-1 with TRBJ1-6; TRBD1 might be the D (6 bases). What was sequenced was PBMCs. The sequence was obtained from a human donor in good health. As DNA, the CDR3 is TGCGCCAGCAGCTTGGAGTCAGGGGACGTGGGATCACCCCTCCACTTT. It translates to CASSLESGDVGSPLHF.